This record looks at one T cell receptor beta chain sequence and its context. Antigen unknown. The entry originates in a study of shared clonotypes between healthy human individuals. General study findings and limits: Though the depth was large, rarefaction showed that sorted-subset sequencing was incomplete. Compared with memory subsets, naive subsets generally had larger estimated richness.

The investigators split CD4+ cells into a CD45RA+ naive subset and a CD45RA-negative memory subset. Measured with immunoSEQ multiplex PCR; TCRdb has only the in-frame clones, and not every one. The table records approximately 1.5 million clones, 98% to 99% of them present only once. The CDR3 totals 17 residues. Trimming removed 6 bases from V and 0 bases from J, with 20 bases in between. The germline V gene encodes CDR1 SGHNT and CDR2 YYREEE (reference sequence). Sequencing was done on a sample of naive CD4+ T cells sorted from blood. Subset defined: CD45RA+ positively selected. The sequence was obtained from a man younger than 45 in good health. The chain carries TRBV5-4 and TRBJ2-3; tentatively, D is TRBD2 (6 bases). Here the CDR3 reads CASNASPTRGSTDTQYF. The DNA of the CDR3 is TGTGCCAGCAACGCTTCCCCAACACGGGGGAGCACAGATACGCAGTATTTT.